Below, 6 T cell receptor beta chains from the same sample are listed, as sequenced in a study of cytotoxic CD8 clonotypes in ibrutinib-treated CLL. The protocol was immunoSEQ multiplex PCR, while the TCRdb copy is restricted to in-frame clones and leaves out a portion. Counted here are 27,000 or so clones, roughly 85% occurring once; the ten biggest clones make up about 7.6%. This specimen consisted of PBMCs, obtained after 24 months of ibrutinib treatment. The receptors were gathered from a human donor with chronic lymphocytic leukemia.

The V gene is TRBV5-4, the J gene TRBJ2-5, with 8 bases lining up with TRBD1. Germline V lookup: CDR1 SGHNT, CDR2 YYREEE (reference sequence). Germline trimming cut 6 bases from V and 5 bases from J; bases unmatched to any gene: 15. The CDR3 covers 16 residues. DNA for the CDR3: TGTGCCAGCACCATAGCCGGGCAGGGGGCTGGGGAGACCCAGTACTTC. This codes for CASTIAGQGAGETQYF.

The chain combines TRBV29-1 with TRBJ2-3, with D possibly matching TRBD1 (5 bases). CDR3 length: 11 residues. Germline lookup yields CDR1 SQVTM and CDR2 ANQGSEA. V lost 6 bases and J lost 6, with 10 bases in between. The CDR3: CSVLRGDTQYF. CDR3 sequence (DNA): TGCAGCGTACTAAGGGGCGATACGCAGTATTTT.

The V and J genes are TRBV27 and TRBJ1-2; 9 bases fit TRBD1. Germline CDR1 reads MNHEY; CDR2 reads SMNVEV (reference sequence). CDR3 length: 13 residues. The junction had 7 bases not matched to a gene; V was cut back by 3 bases and J by 11 bases. DNA of the CDR3: TGTGCCAGCAGTTTTTTCGGACAGGGGAGATACACCTTC. The encoded protein is CASSFFGQGRYTF.

V usage is TRBV5-1 and J usage is TRBJ2-1; D call uncertain. Germline V lookup: CDR1 SGHRS, CDR2 YFSETQ. Trimming removed 4 bases at V and 9 bases at J, with 17 bases between. This CDR3 has 14 residues. CDR3 nucleotide sequence: TGCGCCAGCAGCCTTGTTTTGGCGCACGCTGAGCAGTTCTTC. Translating gives CASSLVLAHAEQFF.

As to this clone: The junction departs from germline at one end; a sequencing error may be responsible. The chain joins TRBV7-7 to TRBJ2-3, with TRBD2 identical over 14 bases. The CDR3 runs to 16 residues. CDR1 SSHAT and CDR2 FNYEAQ come from the germline V gene (reference sequence). The CDR3 nucleotides read TGTGCTAGCAGCTTAGGACTAGCGGGGGGTCCAGATACGCAGTATTTT. Translation: CASSLGLAGGPDTQYF.

In DNA form, the CDR3 reads TGCGCCAGCAGCTTGTTCAGGGGCGGAAACTATGGCTACACCTTC. Its protein is CASSLFRGGNYGYTF. This chain connects TRBV5-1 to TRBJ1-2; D may be TRBD1 (6 bases). Germline V gene data show CDR1 as SGHRS and CDR2 as YFSETQ. The CDR3 sequence is 15 residues long. Trimming removed 1 base from V and 2 bases from J, with 12 bases in between.